This T cell receptor (beta chain) was recovered during a study of T-cell memory formation after mild COVID-19 (dated by TCRdb to the early 2020s). For the study in its entirety: TCR sequence clusters from the two donors were found to be largely donor specific. Longitudinal TCRalpha and TCRbeta repertoire sequencing tracked T-cell clones expanding and contracting after mild COVID-19 in two donors. The cohort comprised two young, previously healthy adult volunteers, one female and one male.

The research as a whole found: From day 15 to 85, contracting clones showed balanced CD4/CD8 phenotypes, whereas a second wave of clones that expanded from day 15 to 37 leaned towards CD4+. Whether the second-wave clones peaking on day 37 were SARS-CoV-2 specific was not confirmed. Contracting CD4+ clones turned up mainly in the CM and EM memory subsets, whereas EMRA was where CD8+ clones were enriched. The detection of some responding clones in pre-infection memory suggests that pre-existing cross-reactive memory T cells joined the SARS-CoV-2 response. Only two mild cases were covered by the study, and larger cohorts that include severe cases with pre-infection samples were considered necessary.

PBMCs were isolated by Ficoll-Paque density gradient centrifugation. About this clonotype itself: Its antigen target is currently unknown. The input lacks base qualities; no much larger clone sits a single base away.

Sequencing used an Illumina NovaSeq 6000. TCRalpha and TCRbeta cDNA libraries were built by 5'RACE with constant-segment primers, adding sample barcodes and unique molecular identifiers. RNA was extracted from every sample with Trizol reagent. Libraries were amplified in two PCR steps, with a second sample barcode and Illumina TruSeq adapters added in the second step. Sequencing of the libraries was done on an Illumina NovaSeq, producing 2 x 150 bp paired-end reads. As for how the authors treated the data: With migec v1.2.7, reads were demultiplexed and then collapsed into UMI-guided consensus sequences. Using mixcr v2.1.11, the UMI consensuses were aligned to TRA and TRB V and J templates and assembled into clonotypes. A clonotype was counted as expanded or contracted only if both edgeR and NoisET called the change significant, with noise models trained on biological replicates. edgeR calls used a false discovery rate-adjusted p below 0.01 and a log2 fold-change threshold of 1. As an exploratory analysis of dynamics, PCA with hierarchical clustering was applied to max-normalized trajectories of the 1000 most abundant clonotypes. The CD4 or CD8 phenotype of responding clones was assigned using the separately sequenced CD4+ and CD8+ repertoires. TCRdb passed the public sequencing reads through fastp at Q25 and MiXCR, retaining productive beta sequences. All rows with the same CDR3 protein become a single entry with the most common DNA and genes. The V and J calls, along with clone size, are taken from TCRdb and not from the paper's own processing. The table for this sample lists 310,000 or so distinct CDR3 sequences; 15% of them were counted only once. Together, the top ten hold 22% of the sample.

Trimmed from V: 4 bases; trimmed from J: 0 bases; junction bases lacking a gene match: 5. The cysteine opens and the phenylalanine closes a CDR3 of 15 amino acids. Here the CDR3 DNA is all that survives: 45 bases in frame from base 1. CDR1 is given as SGDLS and CDR2 as YYNGEE, both from the germline V gene. This sequence originates from a man between 18 and 29 years old who had mild COVID-19 (a few samples of this study predate the infection). The sample titles of this study are shuffled in the database, so cell type and time point are left out; the donor was told from shared clones. The receptor chain draws on TRBV9 and TRBJ2-3; a stretch of 7 junction bases matches TRBD2. What was sequenced was PBMCs or a T cell subset sorted from them (not recorded which). CDR3 protein: CASSRDYPSTDTQYF. The sequenced DNA is TGTGCCAGCAGCCGGGACTACCCTAGCACAGATACGCAGTATTTT.